One sample yielded the 24 T cell receptor beta chains listed below, sequenced in a study of blood T cell repertoires in COVID-19. Profiled with immunoSEQ multiplex PCR; TCRdb holds only in-frame clones, not every one. This sample has about 68,000 clones, with roughly 85% found just once. The sequenced sample consisted of peripheral blood. The receptors were gathered from a man aged 45-65 years with acute or convalescent COVID-19.

The rearrangement uses TRBV9 and TRBJ1-1; D uncertain. The CDR3 covers 14 residues. Per the germline V gene, CDR1 is SGDLS and CDR2 is YYNGEE. V lost 0 bases, J lost 2 bases, and 8 bases lay in between. As DNA, the CDR3 is TGTGCCAGCAGCGTAGCGGGATTAAACACTGAAGCTTTCTTT. It is translated as CASSVAGLNTEAFF.

The chain carries TRBV5-1 and TRBJ2-3; D ambiguous. The CDR3 is 15 amino acids. The germline gives CDR1 SGHRS, CDR2 YFSETQ. The V end lost 0 bases, the J end lost 4 bases, and 12 bases lay between the germline ends. The CDR3 is CASSLGFITPDTQYF. The CDR3 nucleotides read TGCGCCAGCAGCTTGGGGTTTATTACTCCAGATACGCAGTATTTT.

The chain recombines TRBV5-5 with TRBJ1-1, with 9 bases fitting TRBD1. The ends lost 6 bases at V and 3 bases at J; junction bases unmatched: 9. The CDR3 runs 15 residues. Germline V lookup: CDR1 SGHKS, CDR2 YYEKEE (reference sequence). The CDR3 loop is CASKRGQGEYTEAFF. DNA of the CDR3: TGTGCCAGCAAGAGGGGACAGGGTGAGTACACTGAAGCTTTCTTT.

The J gene is TRBJ2-6, the V gene TRBV9; D uncertain. V was pared by 4 bases and J by 4 bases, with 9 bases between. The CDR3 sequence is 14 residues long. Per the germline V gene, CDR1 is SGDLS and CDR2 is YYNGEE. CDR3 sequence reads: CASSPLTGANVLTF. DNA for the CDR3: TGTGCCAGCAGCCCCCTGACAGGGGCCAACGTCCTGACTTTC.

This clone has just one count. The chain has TRBV18 and TRBJ1-2; 8 bases match TRBD1. Germline loops: CDR1 KGHSH, CDR2 LQKENI. V shed 3 bases and J 6 bases; nucleotides not matched to a gene: 9. This CDR3 has 15 residues. CDR3: CASSPGTGGGDGYTF. CDR3 nucleotide sequence: TGTGCCAGCTCACCCGGGACAGGAGGGGGTGATGGCTACACCTTC. The variable domain in full, completed from reference TRBV18 and TRBJ1-2, reads NAGVMQNPRHLVRRRGQEARLRCSPMKGHSHVYWYRQLPEEGLKFMVYLQKENIIDESGMPKERFSAEFPKEGPSILRIQQVVRGDSAAYFCASSPGTGGGDGYTFGSGTRLTVV.

The genes are TRBV6-5 and TRBJ2-7; TRBD1 is a possible D gene (5 bases). The germline V gene encodes CDR1 MNHEY and CDR2 SVGAGI. CDR3 size: 13 residues. Trimming took off 7 bases at V and 4 bases at J, with 14 bases between the two ends. The CDR3 DNA sequence: TGTGCCAGCACCTGGGGAAAGGGGTACGAGCAGTACTTC. It translates to CASTWGKGYEQYF.

The chain recombines TRBV5-1 with TRBJ2-7; TRBD2 matches at 8 bases. CDR1 is SGHRS, CDR2 YFSETQ, per germline. The CDR3 runs 22 residues. V shed 1 base and J 4 bases; nucleotides not matched to a gene: 28. The CDR3 region has the DNA TGCGCCAGCAGCTTGAGCCCACGGGGGCGGGGGATAGCTTTACTAGCGGAGTACGAGCAGTACTTC. Amino acid sequence: CASSLSPRGRGIALLAEYEQYF.

The rearrangement links TRBV19 to TRBJ1-1, with D possibly being TRBD1 (6 bases). Germline CDR1 and CDR2: LNHDA and SQIVND (reference sequence). CDR3 length: 17 residues. Trimming shortened V by 0 bases and J by 4 bases, and 18 bases separated the two germline ends. As DNA, the CDR3 is TGTGCCAGTAGTATAGATGGGGCACAGGGCGCGGCCACTGAAGCTTTCTTT. This gives the protein CASSIDGAQGAATEAFF.

CDR3 amino acids: CASRPDGQAHYGYTF. In nucleotides, the CDR3 is TGTGCCAGCAGGCCGGATGGGCAGGCGCACTATGGCTACACCTTC. The J gene is TRBJ1-2, the V gene TRBV27; D unresolved. With 6 bases removed from V and 3 bases from J, the gap between germline ends came to 17 bases. This CDR3 comprises 15 residues. The germline V gene encodes CDR1 MNHEY and CDR2 SMNVEV (reference sequence).

The chain links TRBV5-6 to TRBJ2-7, with 9 bases identical to TRBD1. The CDR3 is 15 residues long. Germline V CDR1 and CDR2: SGHDT, YYEEEE. The V gene end was trimmed by 4 bases and the J gene end by 6 bases; junction bases not matched to a gene: 11. The CDR3 nucleotides are TGTGCCAGCAGCACGACAGGGGGGGTTCTCTCCGAGCAGTACTTC. Translation: CASSTTGGVLSEQYF.

This chain joins TRBV23-1 and TRBJ2-2; perhaps TRBD1 as D (6 bases). TRBV23-1 is filed as an ORF, its function uncertain. Trimming removed 2 bases at V and 7 bases at J, with 29 bases between. The CDR3 is 20 amino acids. The DNA of the CDR3 is TGCGCCAGCAGTCAAGCCACTCCCACCAAGGGACAAATGACTCACGGGGAGCTGTTTTTT. Translating it yields CASSQATPTKGQMTHGELFF.

V and J are TRBV10-1 and TRBJ1-2; the D is unclear. V lost 4 bases, J lost 7 bases, and 13 bases lay in between. CDR1 is WNHNN and CDR2 is SYGVQD in the germline V gene (reference sequence). This CDR3 is 13 amino acids long. CDR3 loop: CASSAETYGGYTF. The CDR3 nucleotides are TGCGCCAGCAGTGCGGAGACCTACGGTGGCTACACCTTC.

The chain couples TRBV6-5 to TRBJ1-6; 7 bases match TRBD1. The CDR3 is 15 amino acids. The J segment lost 11 bases and the V segment lost 6 bases, leaving 13 bases of the junction unmatched. Germline loops: CDR1 MNHEY, CDR2 SVGAGI. The CDR3 region has the DNA TGTGCCAGCAGCCAAAGACAGGGCCCTCCGCCACCCCTCCACTTT. As protein: CASSQRQGPPPPLHF.

This chain connects TRBV5-1 to TRBJ2-1; D gene unclear. CDR3 size: 12 residues. Deletions cut 0 bases from V and 16 bases from J, with 14 bases between. Germline V gives CDR1 SGHRS, CDR2 YFSETQ. The CDR3 reads CASSLAEGPGFF. Here the CDR3 DNA reads TGCGCCAGCAGCTTGGCCGAAGGTCCAGGATTCTTC.

The chain carries TRBV6-2 or TRBV6-3 and TRBJ2-2, with no clear D. The germline CDR1 and CDR2 sequences are MNHEY and SVGEGT. The CDR3 is 15 residues long. Trimming took off 2 bases at V and 3 bases at J, with 10 bases between the two ends. CDR3 nucleotide sequence: TGTGCCAGCAGTTACCTTGGCAGCGACACCGGGGAGCTGTTTTTT. Its translation is CASSYLGSDTGELFF.

The chain is built from TRBV5-6 and TRBJ1-2; D not certain. The CDR3 runs 16 residues. Trimming took 7 bases from V and 0 from J, leaving 19 bases between them. In germline, CDR1 is SGHDT, CDR2 YYEEEE. CDR3 in DNA: TGTGCCAGCGCCTACCGGGATCCCACATCTAACTATGGCTACACCTTC. Translating gives CASAYRDPTSNYGYTF.

This chain connects TRBV5-6 to TRBJ2-7; D remains ambiguous. Germline CDR1 SGHDT, CDR2 YYEEEE. This CDR3 region has 16 residues. Trimming cost V 4 bases and J 2 bases, with 19 bases left between them. CDR3 residues: CASSALSTEPAYEQYV. CDR3 DNA sequence: TGTGCCAGCAGCGCACTCTCCACTGAACCGGCCTACGAGCAGTACGTC.

The chain recombines TRBV19 with TRBJ1-1; no clear D gene. V shed 6 bases and J shed 0 bases, with 5 bases lying between them. CDR1 is LNHDA, CDR2 SQIVND, per germline (reference sequence). The CDR3 runs to 12 residues. This CDR3 is CASRTMNTEAFF. The CDR3 region has the DNA TGTGCCAGTAGGACTATGAACACTGAAGCTTTCTTT.

V gene TRBV11-2 combines with J gene TRBJ2-1, with D hard to call. The CDR3 covers 12 residues. CDR1 is SGHAT, CDR2 FQNNGV, per germline. Trimming left V 2 bases short and J 13 bases short, with 12 bases between. The CDR3 coding sequence is TGTGCCAGCAGCTTAAACTCGATCAAACAGTTCTTC. Translated, it gives CASSLNSIKQFF.

The chain is built from TRBV5-1 and TRBJ2-3; 9 nucleotides line up with TRBD1. The V gene's germline CDR1 is SGHRS and CDR2 YFSETQ. The trim removed 4 bases at V and 5 bases at J, leaving 11 bases unmatched. This CDR3 spans 16 amino acids. The DNA for the CDR3 is TGCGCCAGCAGCACCTTCGGGACAGGGTTGGAAGATACGCAGTATTTT. This translates into CASSTFGTGLEDTQYF.

The chain links TRBV4-1 to TRBJ2-5; TRBD1 matches at 9 bases. Germline CDR1 reads MGHRA; CDR2 reads YSYEKL. V lost 0 bases to trimming and J lost 5 bases; unmatched junction nucleotides: 7. This CDR3 comprises 16 residues. The CDR3, as DNA: TGCGCCAGCAGCCAAGAACACAGGGGGCGAGATGAGACCCAGTACTTC. It specifies CASSQEHRGRDETQYF.

The rearrangement joins TRBV5-4 to TRBJ2-3; D perhaps matches TRBD2 (6 bases). Germline CDR1 SGHNT, CDR2 YYREEE (reference sequence). The length of the CDR3 is 15 residues. V was pared by 3 bases and J by 5 bases, with 16 bases between. The CDR3 loop is CASSWGLATEDTQYF. The CDR3 DNA reads TGTGCCAGCAGCTGGGGACTGGCGACGGAAGATACGCAGTATTTT.

The chain uses TRBV10-3 and TRBJ2-7; 10 bases map to TRBD1. The junction had 5 bases not matched to a gene; V was cut back by 6 bases and J by 3 bases. Germline values: CDR1 ENHRY, CDR2 SYGVKD. The CDR3 sequence is 14 residues long. CDR3 nucleotides: TGTGCCATCAGCCGCGGGACAGGGGTCTACGAGCAGTACGTC. This encodes CAISRGTGVYEQYV.

This clone is a singleton in its sample. The chain employs TRBV4-1 and TRBJ2-5; 7 bases line up with TRBD2. This CDR3 spans 15 amino acids. Germline V lookup: CDR1 MGHRA, CDR2 YSYEKL. The trim removed 8 bases at V and 2 bases at J, leaving 11 bases unmatched. In DNA, the CDR3 is TGCGCCAGCGCCGAAGCGGGACTAACTCAAGAGACCCAGTACTTC. Its protein is CASAEAGLTQETQYF.